This TCR beta chain emerged from a study of T cells in Graves' hyperthyroidism and ophthalmopathy. Study-wide background: Staff took peripheral blood when the initial diagnosis was made, before any treatment began. Study outcomes and limitations: Prediction of ophthalmopathy progression came a median 6.5 months pre-onset.

The TCR beta CDR3 regions underwent amplification using RNA transcripts as the source. A set of HTBI primers served as the primers for a first-round RT-PCR of the TCR CDR3. One entry per CDR3 protein, called by TCRdb with MiXCR from the multiplex PCR reads. The table has 360,000 or so distinct CDR3 sequences, around 18% seen once. This clonotype has a handful of counts. The antigen remains unidentified. One junction end disagrees with the germline gene, perhaps due to a read error. Germline values: CDR1 DFQATT, CDR2 SNEGSKA (reference sequence). The CDR3 length is 11 residues. Patients having uncontrolled infection, another autoimmune disease, pregnancy or lactation were not included. PBMCs stemmed from under 11 ml fresh peripheral blood.

The V and J genes are TRBV20-1 and TRBJ1-2; D is perhaps TRBD1 (5 bases). This receptor was obtained from a woman between 40 and 55 years old with Graves' ophthalmopathy. The sample comprised blood. The CDR3 DNA follows: TGCAGTGTTAAAGGGGACTATGGCTACATCTTC. Its translation is CSVKGDYGYIF.